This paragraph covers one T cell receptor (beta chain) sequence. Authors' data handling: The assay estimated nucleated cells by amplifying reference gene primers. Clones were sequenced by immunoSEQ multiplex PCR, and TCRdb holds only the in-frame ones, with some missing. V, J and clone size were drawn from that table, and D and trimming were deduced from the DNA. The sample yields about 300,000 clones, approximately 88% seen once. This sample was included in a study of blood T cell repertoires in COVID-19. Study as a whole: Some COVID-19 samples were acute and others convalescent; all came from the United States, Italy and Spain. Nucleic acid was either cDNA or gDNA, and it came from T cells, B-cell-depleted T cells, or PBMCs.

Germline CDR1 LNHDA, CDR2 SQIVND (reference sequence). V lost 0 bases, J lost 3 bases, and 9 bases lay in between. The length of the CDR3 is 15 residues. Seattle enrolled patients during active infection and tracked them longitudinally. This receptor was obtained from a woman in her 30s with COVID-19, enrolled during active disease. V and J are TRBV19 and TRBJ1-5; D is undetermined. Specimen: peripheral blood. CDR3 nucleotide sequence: TGTGCCAGTAGTATAGATGGAGGAAACAATCAGCCCCAGCATTTT. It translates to CASSIDGGNNQPQHF. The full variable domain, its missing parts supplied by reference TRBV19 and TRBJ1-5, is DGGITQSPKYLFRKEGQNVTLSCEQNLNHDAMYWYRQDPGQGLRLIYYSQIVNDFQKGDIAEGYSVSREKKESFPLTVTSAQKNPTAFYLCASSIDGGNNQPQHFGDGTRLSIL.